Below are 10 T cell receptor beta chains sequenced from a single sample in a study of blood T cell repertoires in COVID-19. Libraries were prepared by immunoSEQ multiplex PCR; TCRdb keeps only in-frame clonotypes and omits some of them. The table includes about 210,000 clones, under 95% detected once. The material sequenced was peripheral blood. The receptors were gathered from a young man with acute or convalescent COVID-19.

This chain connects TRBV19 to TRBJ1-5; a possible D gene is TRBD1 (5 bases). Germline-derived CDR1 and CDR2 are LNHDA and SQIVND (reference sequence). This CDR3 spans 14 amino acids. The V end was cut by 3 bases, the J end by 7 bases, with 13 bases between. In DNA form, the CDR3 reads TGTGCCAGTAGTATGGGAAGGGGAGGCCAGCCCCAGCATTTT. This codes for CASSMGRGGQPQHF.

V and J are TRBV29-1 and TRBJ2-7, with a weak D call TRBD2 (6 bases). Trimming pared 7 bases from V and 5 bases from J, leaving 21 bases between. The CDR3 consists of 14 residues. Per germline, CDR1 SQVTM and CDR2 ANQGSEA. CDR3 DNA sequence: TGCAGCGCAGAGGGACTGTCGCCACGGGACGAGCAGTACTTC. This codes for CSAEGLSPRDEQYF.

This chain connects TRBV5-6 to TRBJ1-6, with D unclear. The V end lost 0 bases, the J end lost 0 bases, and 7 bases lay between the germline ends. The CDR3 covers 16 residues. CDR1 and CDR2 from the germline V gene are SGHDT and YYEEEE. CDR3 DNA: TGTGCCAGCAGCTTGGCCGGGAGCTCCTATAATTCACCCCTCCACTTT. Its translation: CASSLAGSSYNSPLHF.

The genes are TRBV5-4 and TRBJ1-5; 11 nucleotides align to TRBD1. V was pared by 4 bases and J by 4 bases, with 7 bases of the junction left unmatched. CDR3 length: 16 amino acids. CDR1 and CDR2 (germline): SGHNT, YYREEE (reference sequence). Here the CDR3 DNA reads TGTGCCAGCAGCACCGGGACAGGGGGGCCTAATCAGCCCCAGCATTTT. Protein product: CASSTGTGGPNQPQHF.

The gene calls are TRBV5-5 and TRBJ1-2; TRBD1 matches 7 bases. Germline assignment: CDR1 SGHKS and CDR2 YYEKEE (reference sequence). The ends lost 4 bases at V and 5 bases at J; junction bases unmatched: 11. This CDR3 contains 15 residues. The CDR3 coding sequence is TGTGCCAGCAGCCAAACCCCGGGACAGCAGTATGGCTACACCTTC. This translates into CASSQTPGQQYGYTF.

This chain links TRBV10-2 with TRBJ2-7, with D maybe TRBD2 (6 bases). This CDR3 comprises 16 residues. V dropped 3 bases and J dropped 4 bases, with 19 bases sitting between them. Germline V gene data show CDR1 as WSHSY and CDR2 as SAAADI. The CDR3: CASSDPRRAAGYEQYF. CDR3 nucleotides: TGCGCCAGCAGTGATCCTCGCCGCGCGGCGGGATACGAGCAGTACTTC.

This chain links TRBV5-6 with TRBJ2-7; maybe TRBD1 (6 bases). Germline V gene lookup returns CDR1 SGHDT and CDR2 YYEEEE. V dropped 4 bases and J dropped 4 bases, with 15 bases sitting between them. The CDR3 is 14 residues long. The CDR3 nucleotides are TGTGCCAGCAGCCCCGGGACATATATTTACGAGCAGTACTTC. It yields the protein CASSPGTYIYEQYF. Drawing the rest from reference TRBV5-6 and TRBJ2-7, the complete variable domain is DAGVTQSPTHLIKTRGQQVTLRCSPKSGHDTVSWYQQALGQGPQFIFQYYEEEERQRGNFPDRFSGHQFPNYSSELNVNALLLGDSALYLCASSPGTYIYEQYFGPGTRLTVT.

This clone was seen just once. J is TRBJ2-2 and V is TRBV27, with 7 bases lining up with TRBD2. The junction had 6 bases not matched to a gene; V was cut back by 2 bases and J by 6 bases. The CDR3 spans 15 residues. Germline CDR1 is MNHEY and CDR2 is SMNVEV (reference sequence). Here the CDR3 reads CASSLVRERAGELFF. CDR3 nucleotides: TGTGCCAGCAGTTTAGTGCGGGAGCGGGCCGGGGAGCTGTTTTTT.

For the CDR3, the DNA is TGTGCCATTTGGGACAGTAACACCGGGGAGCTGTTTTTT. This codes for CAIWDSNTGELFF. The chain joins TRBV28 to TRBJ2-2; 7 bases match TRBD1. The CDR3 loop spans 13 amino acids. Germline CDR1 and CDR2: MDHEN and SYDVKM. V dropped 10 bases and J dropped 2; count of bases not matched to a gene: 4.

V is TRBV27 and J is TRBJ1-2, with 9 bases fitting TRBD1. The CDR3 spans 14 residues. Trimming took 6 bases from V and 8 from J; bases not matched to a gene: 10. The V gene's germline CDR1 is MNHEY and CDR2 SMNVEV (reference sequence). The CDR3 sequence: CASRVPGQGKGYTF. The CDR3 DNA follows: TGTGCCAGCAGGGTCCCAGGACAGGGGAAAGGCTACACCTTC.